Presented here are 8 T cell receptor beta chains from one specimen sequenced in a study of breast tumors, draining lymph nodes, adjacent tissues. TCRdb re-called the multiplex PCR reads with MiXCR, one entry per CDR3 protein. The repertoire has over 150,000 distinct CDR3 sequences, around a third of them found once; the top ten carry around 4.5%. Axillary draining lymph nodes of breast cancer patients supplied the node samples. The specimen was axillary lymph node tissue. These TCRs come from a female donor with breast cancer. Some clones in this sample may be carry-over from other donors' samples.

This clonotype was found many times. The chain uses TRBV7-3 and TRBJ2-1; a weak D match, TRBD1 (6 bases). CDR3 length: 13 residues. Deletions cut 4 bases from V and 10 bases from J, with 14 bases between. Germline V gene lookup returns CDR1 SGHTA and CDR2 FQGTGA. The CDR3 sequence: CASSSGTRREQFF. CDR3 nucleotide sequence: TGTGCCAGCAGCTCGGGGACACGACGCGAGCAGTTCTTC.

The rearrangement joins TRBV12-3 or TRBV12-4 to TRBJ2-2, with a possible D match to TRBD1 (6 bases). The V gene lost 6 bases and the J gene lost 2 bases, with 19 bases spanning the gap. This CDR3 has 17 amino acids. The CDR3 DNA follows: TGTGCCAGCAGCCGGGACATAAACGGTGGAAACACCGGGGAGCTGTTTTTT. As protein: CASSRDINGGNTGELFF.

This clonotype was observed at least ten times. The CDR3 spells CSAREGIAAYNEQFF. CDR3 coding DNA: TGCAGTGCTAGAGAGGGGATAGCGGCCTACAATGAGCAGTTCTTC. The V gene is TRBV20-1, the J gene TRBJ2-1, with D possibly matching TRBD2 (6 bases). V lost 0 bases and J lost 2, with 11 bases in between. Germline V gene lookup returns CDR1 DFQATT and CDR2 SNEGSKA (reference sequence). This CDR3 comprises 15 residues.

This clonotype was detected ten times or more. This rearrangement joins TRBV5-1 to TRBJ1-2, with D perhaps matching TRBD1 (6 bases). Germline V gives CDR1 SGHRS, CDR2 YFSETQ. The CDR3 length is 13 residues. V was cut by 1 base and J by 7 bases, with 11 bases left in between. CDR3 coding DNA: TGCGCCAGCAGCTTGACAGGGCAGAGTGGCTACACCTTC. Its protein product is CASSLTGQSGYTF.

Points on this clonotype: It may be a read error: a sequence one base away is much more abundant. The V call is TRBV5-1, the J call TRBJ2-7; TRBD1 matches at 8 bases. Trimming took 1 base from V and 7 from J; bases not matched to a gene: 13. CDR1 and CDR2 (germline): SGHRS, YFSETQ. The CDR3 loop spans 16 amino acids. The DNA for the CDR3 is TGCGCCAGCAGCTTGTGGTCGGACAGGGCCCTGCGGGAGCAGTACTTC. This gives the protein CASSLWSDRALREQYF.

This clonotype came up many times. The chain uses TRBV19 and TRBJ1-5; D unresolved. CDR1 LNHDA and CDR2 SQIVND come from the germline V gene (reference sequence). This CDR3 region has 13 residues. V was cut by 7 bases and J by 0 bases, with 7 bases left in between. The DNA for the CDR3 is TGTGCCAGTAACGCTTATAGCAATCAGCCCCAGCATTTT. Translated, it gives CASNAYSNQPQHF.

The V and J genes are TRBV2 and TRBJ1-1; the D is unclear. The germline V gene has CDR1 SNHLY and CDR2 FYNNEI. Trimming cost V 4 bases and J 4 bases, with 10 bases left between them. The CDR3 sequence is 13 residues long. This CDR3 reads CASSGGLGTEAFF. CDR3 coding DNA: TGTGCCAGCAGTGGGGGATTGGGCACTGAAGCTTTCTTT.

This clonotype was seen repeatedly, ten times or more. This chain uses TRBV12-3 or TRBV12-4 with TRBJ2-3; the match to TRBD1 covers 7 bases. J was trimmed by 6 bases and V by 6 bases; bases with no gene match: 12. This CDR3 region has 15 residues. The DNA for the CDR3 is TGTGCCAGCAGGGACAGGTTGCCGGGTAAGGATACGCAGTATTTT. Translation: CASRDRLPGKDTQYF.